These T cell receptor beta chains were read from a single sample in a study of T cell repertoires in aging, cancer and after chemotherapy. MiXCR, run by TCRdb on the multiplex PCR reads, gives a single entry per CDR3 protein. There are about 4,500 distinct CDR3 sequences in the sample; roughly 24% occur only once, and about half lies in the top ten. The sequenced sample was blood. Every receptor here comes from a human donor with a blood cancer. Each CDR3 is given with its conserved first and last residue. Fields, in order: D gene, clone size, J gene, V gene, CDR3 DNA, CDR3 protein. The D gene is left open where the match is weak. Size is omitted from some rows. Given values are once, few, many or a class for expanded clones.

D gene: TRBD2; clone size: -; J gene: TRBJ2-3; V gene: TRBV7-6; CDR3 DNA: TGTGCCAGCAGCTTAGGGAAGCGGGACCTTATCAGCACAGATACGCAGTATTTT; CDR3 protein: CASSLGKRDLISTDTQYF
D gene: TRBD2; clone size: -; J gene: TRBJ2-1; V gene: TRBV5-5; CDR3 DNA: TGCGCCAGCAGCTTAAGACTAGCGGGAAGGGAAGAGCAGTTCTTC; CDR3 protein: CASSLRLAGREEQFF
D gene: -; clone size: medium-sized; J gene: TRBJ2-7; V gene: TRBV30; CDR3 DNA: TGTGCCTGGAGTTCAGGGGTCTACGAGCAGTACTTC; CDR3 protein: CAWSSGVYEQYF
D gene: -; clone size: few; J gene: TRBJ1-6; V gene: TRBV18; CDR3 DNA: TGTGCCAGCTCCCCCGGAGGTTGGAATTCACCCCTCCACTTT; CDR3 protein: CASSPGGWNSPLHF
D gene: -; clone size: medium-sized; J gene: TRBJ1-2; V gene: TRBV6-5; CDR3 DNA: TGTGCCACTGGGGACCTGACACTTACTAACTATGGCTACACCTTC; CDR3 protein: CATGDLTLTNYGYTF
D gene: -; clone size: medium-sized; J gene: TRBJ2-3; V gene: TRBV19; CDR3 DNA: TGTGCCAGTAGTATAACAGGGTACACAGATACGCAGTATTTT; CDR3 protein: CASSITGYTDTQYF
D gene: -; clone size: -; J gene: TRBJ1-5; V gene: TRBV20-1; CDR3 DNA: TGCAGTGTTTCGATGGACACTAGCAATCAGCCCCAGCATTTT; CDR3 protein: CSVSMDTSNQPQHF
D gene: TRBD1; clone size: -; J gene: TRBJ1-2; V gene: TRBV5-4; CDR3 DNA: TGTGCCAGCAGCCCCGACAGGGCGACTTATGGCTACACCTTC; CDR3 protein: CASSPDRATYGYTF
D gene: -; clone size: -; J gene: TRBJ2-7; V gene: TRBV6-5; CDR3 DNA: TGTGCCAGCAGTTACTCGGACCGGAATGGCGAGCAGTACTTC; CDR3 protein: CASSYSDRNGEQYF
D gene: -; clone size: medium-sized; J gene: TRBJ1-3; V gene: TRBV11-3; CDR3 DNA: TGTGCCAGCAGCCGCGACCGGTCTGGAAACACCATATATTTT; CDR3 protein: CASSRDRSGNTIYF
D gene: -; clone size: medium-sized; J gene: TRBJ2-2; V gene: TRBV11-3; CDR3 DNA: TGTGCCAGCAGCTTAATGGGGCTAGCCACCGGGGAGCTGTTTTTT; CDR3 protein: CASSLMGLATGELFF
D gene: -; clone size: medium-sized; J gene: TRBJ1-2; V gene: TRBV15; CDR3 DNA: TGTGCCACCAGCAGAGATGGGATTGGCGGCTACACCTTC; CDR3 protein: CATSRDGIGGYTF
D gene: TRBD1; clone size: -; J gene: TRBJ2-5; V gene: TRBV7-9; CDR3 DNA: TGTGCCAGCAACGACAGGGGCCAAGAGACCCAGTACTTC; CDR3 protein: CASNDRGQETQYF
D gene: -; clone size: few; J gene: TRBJ2-2; V gene: TRBV7-9; CDR3 DNA: TGTGCCAGCAGCGATTCCCACCGCATCGGCACCGGGGAGCTGTTTTTT; CDR3 protein: CASSDSHRIGTGELFF
D gene: -; clone size: -; J gene: TRBJ2-3; V gene: TRBV6-5; CDR3 DNA: TGTGCCAGCAGTTACTCTGTTAAAGATACGCAGTATTTT; CDR3 protein: CASSYSVKDTQYF
D gene: -; clone size: -; J gene: TRBJ2-3; V gene: TRBV20-1; CDR3 DNA: TGCAGTGCCCAGACGCTCCGGAGGGCGGATACGCAGTATTTT; CDR3 protein: CSAQTLRRADTQYF
D gene: TRBD2; clone size: few; J gene: TRBJ2-1; V gene: TRBV27; CDR3 DNA: TGTGCCAGCAGTTACACTAGCGGGTACAATGAGCAGTTCTTC; CDR3 protein: CASSYTSGYNEQFF
D gene: -; clone size: medium-sized; J gene: TRBJ2-3; V gene: TRBV29-1; CDR3 DNA: TGCAGCGTTGAAGATCGGAAGGGAACGGGGCGGTTGGATACGCAGTATTTT; CDR3 protein: CSVEDRKGTGRLDTQYF
D gene: TRBD1; clone size: few; J gene: TRBJ1-3; V gene: TRBV7-6; CDR3 DNA: TGTGCCAGCAGCCCAGGGACAGGGACCTCTGGAAACACCATATATTTT; CDR3 protein: CASSPGTGTSGNTIYF